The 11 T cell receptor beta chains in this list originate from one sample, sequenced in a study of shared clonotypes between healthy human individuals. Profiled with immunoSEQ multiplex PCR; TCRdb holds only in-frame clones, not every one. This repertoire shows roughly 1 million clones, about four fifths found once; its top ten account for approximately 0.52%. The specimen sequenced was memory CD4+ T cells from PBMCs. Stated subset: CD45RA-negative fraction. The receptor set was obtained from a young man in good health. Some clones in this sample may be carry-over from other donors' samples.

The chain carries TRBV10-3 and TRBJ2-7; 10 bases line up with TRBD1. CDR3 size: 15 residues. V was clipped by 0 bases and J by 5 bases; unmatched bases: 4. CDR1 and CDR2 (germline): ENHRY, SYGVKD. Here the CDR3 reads CAISESTGGADEQYF. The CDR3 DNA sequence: TGTGCCATCAGTGAGTCGACAGGGGGCGCGGACGAGCAGTACTTC.

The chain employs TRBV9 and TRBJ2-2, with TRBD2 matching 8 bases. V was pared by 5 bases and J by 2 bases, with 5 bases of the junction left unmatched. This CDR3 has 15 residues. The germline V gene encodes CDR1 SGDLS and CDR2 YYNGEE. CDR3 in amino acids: CASRAGLGNTGELFF. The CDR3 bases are TGTGCCAGCAGAGCGGGACTAGGAAACACCGGGGAGCTGTTTTTT.

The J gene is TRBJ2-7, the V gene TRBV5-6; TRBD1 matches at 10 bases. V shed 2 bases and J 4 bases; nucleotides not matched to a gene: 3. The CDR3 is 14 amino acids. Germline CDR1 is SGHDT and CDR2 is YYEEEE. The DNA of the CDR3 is TGTGCCAGCAGCTTCCGGGACAGGGGATACGAGCAGTACTTC. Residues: CASSFRDRGYEQYF.

CDR3 nucleotide sequence: TGCGCCAGCAGCTTGGGCCCGGGGGGCATCTCCTACGAGCAGTACTTC. Amino acids: CASSLGPGGISYEQYF. The chain couples TRBV5-1 to TRBJ2-7, with a tentative D call TRBD2 (7 bases). Trimming stripped 0 bases from V and 0 bases from J, with 13 bases between. CDR3 length: 16 residues. Germline assignment: CDR1 SGHRS and CDR2 YFSETQ.

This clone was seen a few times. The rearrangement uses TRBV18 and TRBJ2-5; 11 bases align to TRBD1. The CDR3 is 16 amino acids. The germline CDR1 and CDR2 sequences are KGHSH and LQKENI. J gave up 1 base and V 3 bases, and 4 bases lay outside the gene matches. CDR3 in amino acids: CASSPPGTGGQETQYF. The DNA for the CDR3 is TGTGCCAGCTCACCCCCCGGGACAGGGGGCCAAGAGACCCAGTACTTC.

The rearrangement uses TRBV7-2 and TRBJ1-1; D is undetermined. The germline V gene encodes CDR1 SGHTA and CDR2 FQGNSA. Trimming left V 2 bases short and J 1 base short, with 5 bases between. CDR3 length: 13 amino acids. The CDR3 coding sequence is TGTGCCAGCAGCTTAAGAGCGAACACTGAAGCTTTCTTT. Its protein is CASSLRANTEAFF.

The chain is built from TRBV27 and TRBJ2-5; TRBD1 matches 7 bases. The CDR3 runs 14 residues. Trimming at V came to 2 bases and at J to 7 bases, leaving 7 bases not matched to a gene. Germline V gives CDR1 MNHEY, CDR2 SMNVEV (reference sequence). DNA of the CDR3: TGTGCCAGCAGTTTAGGACAGGCCCTGAGGACCCAGTACTTC. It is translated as CASSLGQALRTQYF.

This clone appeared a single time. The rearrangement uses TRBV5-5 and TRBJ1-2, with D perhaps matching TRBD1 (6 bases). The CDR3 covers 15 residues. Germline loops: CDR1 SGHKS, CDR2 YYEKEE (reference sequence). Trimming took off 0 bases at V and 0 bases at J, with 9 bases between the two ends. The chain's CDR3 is CASSLVQGTNYGYTF. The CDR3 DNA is TGTGCCAGCAGCTTGGTACAGGGAACTAACTATGGCTACACCTTC.

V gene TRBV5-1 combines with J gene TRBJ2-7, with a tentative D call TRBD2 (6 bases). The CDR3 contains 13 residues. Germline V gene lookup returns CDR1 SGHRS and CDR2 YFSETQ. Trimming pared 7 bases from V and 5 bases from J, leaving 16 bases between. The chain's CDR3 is CASARRVSDEQYF. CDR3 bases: TGCGCCAGCGCACGGAGGGTGAGCGACGAGCAGTACTTC.

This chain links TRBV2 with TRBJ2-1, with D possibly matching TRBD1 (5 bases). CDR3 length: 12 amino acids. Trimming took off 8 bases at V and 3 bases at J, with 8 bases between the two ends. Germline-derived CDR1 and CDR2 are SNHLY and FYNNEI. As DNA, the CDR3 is TGTGCCAGCGGGGCTAACTACAATGAGCAGTTCTTC. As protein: CASGANYNEQFF.

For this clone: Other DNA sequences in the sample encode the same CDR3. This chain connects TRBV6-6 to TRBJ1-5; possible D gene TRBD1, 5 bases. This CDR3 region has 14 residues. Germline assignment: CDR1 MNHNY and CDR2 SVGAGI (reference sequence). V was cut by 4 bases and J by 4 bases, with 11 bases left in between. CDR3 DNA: TGTGCCAGCAGTTTGGGGGGTAGTAATCAGCCCCAGCATTTT. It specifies CASSLGGSNQPQHF.